The source of this T cell receptor beta chain is a study of PD-1 blockade in classical Hodgkin lymphoma. Study-wide points: Whereas CD4+ TCR diversity had risen significantly by C4D1, CD8+ TCR diversity had not. Relapsed/refractory patients reportedly had lower baseline diversity than newly diagnosed patients.

The time point is: cycle 4 day 1 (C4D1), after more than five weeks of nivolumab. Patients all relapsed after autologous stem cell transplantation, and there was variation in brentuximab vedotin exposure. The table lists this clone with a few counts. Its antigen is unidentified. Clones were read by immunoSEQ multiplex PCR, and TCRdb kept only the in-frame ones, dropping some. The repertoire consists of 35,000 to 50,000 clones, with less than 75% occurring once and the leading ten covering 3.1%. This CDR3 contains 18 residues. This material consisted of peripheral blood mononuclear cells (PBMCs), taken before the fourth cycle of nivolumab. The TCR sequence derives from a human donor with classical Hodgkin lymphoma. The V call is TRBV21-1, the J call TRBJ1-5; the table assigns TRBD1, which was not confirmed against the DNA. TRBV21-1 is classified as a pseudogene. CDR3 loop: CASSKSERAGGNDQPQHF. The CDR3 region has the DNA TGTGCCAGCAGCAAATCAGAGAGGGCAGGGGGAAATGATCAGCCCCAGCATTTT.